The source of this T cell receptor beta chain is a study of blood T cell repertoires in COVID-19. The junction had 5 bases not matched to a gene; V was cut back by 5 bases and J by 10 bases. CDR1 ENHRY and CDR2 SYGVKD come from the germline V gene. The CDR3 covers 13 residues. In the source study's methods: Counts of nucleated cells, estimated from reference gene primer amplification, were obtained. Some clones are missing from TCRdb's copy, which holds only in-frame ones; the method was immunoSEQ multiplex PCR. The V and J calls and the clone size are those of that table, but D and trimming were determined from the DNA. Found here are around 300,000 clones, 88% of them singletons; the top ten hold about 3%.

The sequenced material came from PBMCs or T cells enriched from blood (not recorded which). This TCR derives from a woman aged 50 to 65 who had recovered from COVID-19. The V call is TRBV10-3, the J call TRBJ2-1; TRBD2 matches at 10 bases. This chain's CDR3 is CAISLAGAFEQFF. In DNA form, the CDR3 reads TGTGCCATCAGTCTAGCGGGAGCTTTCGAGCAGTTCTTC.